One TCR beta chain is described in this entry. The table came from immunoSEQ multiplex PCR; TCRdb's copy has only in-frame clones and leaves some out. Of fewer than 15,000 clones listed, roughly 70% are singletons. These data belong to a study of T cells after somatic rescue of genetic block. The V and J ends lost 2 bases and 5 bases, in that order; junction bases with no gene match: 3. Germline CDR1 MNHNY, CDR2 SVGAGI (reference sequence). The CDR3 sequence is 14 residues long. The clonotype originates from a boy between 10 and 17 years old. The chain joins TRBV6-6 to TRBJ1-2; TRBD1 agrees at 9 bases. The sequencing input was peripheral blood mononuclear cells (PBMCs). CDR3 coding DNA: TGTGCCAGCAGTTACGGGACAGGGCCTTATGGCTACACCTTC. It is translated as CASSYGTGPYGYTF.